The 7 T cell receptor beta chains listed next were all sequenced from one sample in a study of cytomegalovirus exposure and HLA in healthy donors. This PCR relied on a set of 60 Vbeta primers and 13 Jbeta primers. The table came from immunoSEQ multiplex PCR; TCRdb's copy has only in-frame clones and leaves some out. The sample comprises approximately 170,000 clones, over 60% of which are singletons, and 2% to 2.5% rests with the top ten. Sequencing was carried out using PBMCs. The receptors derive from a woman in her fifties or sixties in good health and CMV-seronegative.

This clone was seen more than once but under ten times. The chain links TRBV2 to TRBJ2-2; the D gene is possibly TRBD1 (6 bases). V was cut by 11 bases and J by 1 base, with 14 bases left in between. CDR3 size: 14 residues. The germline gives CDR1 SNHLY, CDR2 FYNNEI. The chain's CDR3 is CAGRTALNTGELFF. The CDR3 coding sequence is TGTGCCGGACGGACAGCGCTGAACACCGGGGAGCTGTTTTTT. The whole variable domain, filled in from reference TRBV2 and TRBJ2-2, reads EPEVTQTPSHQVTQMGQEVILRCVPISNHLYFYWYRQILGQKVEFLVSFYNNEISEKSEIFDDQFSVERPDGSNFTLKIRSTKLEDSAMYFCAGRTALNTGELFFGEGSRLTVL.

The chain employs TRBV7-2 and TRBJ2-1, with 8 bases matching TRBD2. The CDR3 totals 16 residues. Germline loops: CDR1 SGHTA, CDR2 FQGNSA. The V and J ends lost 3 bases and 1 base, in that order; junction bases with no gene match: 5. The CDR3 reads CASSLSGSQSYNEQFF. CDR3 sequence (DNA): TGTGCCAGCAGCTTGAGCGGGAGCCAATCCTACAATGAGCAGTTCTTC.

V usage is TRBV7-2 and J usage is TRBJ2-7; TRBD1 aligns across 7 bases. V was clipped by 4 bases and J by 1 base; unmatched bases: 13. CDR3 size: 17 residues. The germline CDR1 and CDR2 sequences are SGHTA and FQGNSA. This chain's CDR3 is CASSSTGVWGSSYEQYF. The CDR3 region has the DNA TGTGCCAGCAGCTCAACAGGGGTATGGGGGAGTTCCTACGAGCAGTACTTC.

V is TRBV7-9 and J is TRBJ1-1; D uncertain. The CDR3 totals 13 residues. Looked up from germline, CDR1 is SEHNR and CDR2 is FQNEAQ (reference sequence). The V end lost 1 base, the J end lost 7 bases, and 10 bases lay between the germline ends. In nucleotides, the CDR3 is TGTGCCAGCAGCTTAGTGGAGCTCCATGAAGCTTTCTTT. It codes for CASSLVELHEAFF.

The chain links TRBV6-5 to TRBJ1-2, with a weak D call TRBD1 (6 bases). The V gene lost 6 bases and the J gene lost 2 bases, with 16 bases spanning the gap. The CDR3 runs to 15 residues. CDR1 is MNHEY, CDR2 SVGAGI, per germline. The CDR3 coding sequence is TGTGCCAGCAGAACCGGGGGGGGCGCCAACTATGGCTACACCTTC. It encodes CASRTGGGANYGYTF.

This chain uses TRBV28 with TRBJ2-7; TRBD1 matches 9 bases. There are 14 residues in the CDR3. V lost 4 bases and J lost 6; bases outside the gene matches: 7. Germline V lookup: CDR1 MDHEN, CDR2 SYDVKM. CDR3 in DNA: TGTGCCAGCAGTTCACCGGGACAGGGTTCCGAGCAGTACTTC. Translating it yields CASSSPGQGSEQYF.

CDR3: CASSTTGTGGYGYTF. As DNA, the CDR3 is TGTGCCAGCAGTACGACCGGGACAGGGGGGTATGGCTACACCTTC. The genes are TRBV6-5 and TRBJ1-2; the match to TRBD1 covers 11 bases. Germline V lookup: CDR1 MNHEY, CDR2 SVGAGI. The CDR3 spans 15 residues. Trimming took 5 bases from V and 5 from J; bases not matched to a gene: 7.